This T cell receptor (beta chain) was documented in a study of blood T cell repertoires in COVID-19. Background on the study: Sources were T cells, B-cell-depleted T cells, or PBMCs; the material itself was cDNA or gDNA.

This table comes from immunoSEQ multiplex PCR, and its TCRdb copy is limited to in-frame clones, with some not included. The sample carries 100,000 to 150,000 clones, about 93% recorded once. Trimming removed 0 bases at V and 5 bases at J, with 13 bases between. The length of the CDR3 is 15 residues. Germline V gene lookup returns CDR1 SGDLS and CDR2 YYNGEE. While infection was still active, Seattle patients were enrolled and then followed longitudinally. This sequence originates from a man aged 50 or older with COVID-19, enrolled during active disease. The chain links TRBV9 to TRBJ2-3, with D hard to call. Sequences were obtained from peripheral blood. The CDR3 region has the DNA TGTGCCAGCAGCGTAGACGATAGTTCTATAGATACGCAGTATTTT. It codes for CASSVDDSSIDTQYF.